This passage covers 2 T cell receptor beta chains from one sample sequenced in a study of siplizumab effects on memory and regulatory T cells. Sequencing was performed with immunoSEQ multiplex PCR; in TCRdb, only in-frame clones are kept and a portion is missing. The data hold about 85,000 clones, with about 95% observed a single time. The sequencing input was CD8+ T cells sorted from blood. The receptors stem from a human donor in good health.

DNA for the CDR3: TGCGCCACATCCGGAGGCACTGAAGCTTTCTTT. Protein product: CATSGGTEAFF. The V and J genes are TRBV4-1 and TRBJ1-1; D is uncertain. The V gene's germline CDR1 is MGHRA and CDR2 YSYEKL. The ends were cut back, 10 bases at V and 4 bases at J, with 10 bases in the middle. CDR3 length: 11 residues.

This clone was picked up a small number of times. Distinct nucleotide sequences in the sample also encode this CDR3. This chain links TRBV19 with TRBJ2-7; 8 bases match TRBD1. Germline CDR1 and CDR2: LNHDA and SQIVND (reference sequence). This CDR3 region has 14 residues. V shed 5 bases, J shed 3 bases, and the junction held 6 bases outside the gene matches. As DNA, the CDR3 is TGTGCCAGTAGTGCAGGACAGGGAGACTACGAGCAGTACTTC. Translating gives CASSAGQGDYEQYF.